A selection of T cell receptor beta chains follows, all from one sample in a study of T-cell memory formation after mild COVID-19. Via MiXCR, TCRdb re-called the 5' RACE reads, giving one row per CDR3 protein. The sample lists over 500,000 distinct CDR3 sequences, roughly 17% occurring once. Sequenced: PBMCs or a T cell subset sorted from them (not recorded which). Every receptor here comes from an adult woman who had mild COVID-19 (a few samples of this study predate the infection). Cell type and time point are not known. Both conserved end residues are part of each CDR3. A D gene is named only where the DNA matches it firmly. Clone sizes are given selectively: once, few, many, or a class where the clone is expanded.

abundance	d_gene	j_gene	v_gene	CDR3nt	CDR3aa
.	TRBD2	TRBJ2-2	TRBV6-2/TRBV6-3	TGTGCCAGCAGTTGGGCTAGCGGGGTGAACACCGGGGAGCTGTTTTTT	CASSWASGVNTGELFF
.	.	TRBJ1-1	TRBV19	TGTGCCAGTAGTACCCCCGGGATCCCTGAAGCTTTCTTT	CASSTPGIPEAFF
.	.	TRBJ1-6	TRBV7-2	TGTGCCAGCAGCTTCCAGACAGGAGCCCTAGGATCCCTCCACTTT	CASSFQTGALGSLHF
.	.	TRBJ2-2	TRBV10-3	TGTGCCATCAGTGAGTCCGGGGGGCAGATCGGGGAGCTGTTTTTT	CAISESGGQIGELFF
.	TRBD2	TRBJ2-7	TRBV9	TGTGCCAGCAGCGTTGCTAGCGGGGGATACGAGCAGTACTTC	CASSVASGGYEQYF
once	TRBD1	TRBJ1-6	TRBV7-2	TGTGCCAGCAGCTTCGGGACAGTCAACTCACCCCTCCACTTT	CASSFGTVNSPLHF
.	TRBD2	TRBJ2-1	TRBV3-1	TGTGCCAGCAGCCAAGGACTAGCGCCGAACTCCTACAATGAGCAGTTCTTC	CASSQGLAPNSYNEQFF
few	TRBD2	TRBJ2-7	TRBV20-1	TGCAGTGCTACGGAGACTAGCGGCTCCTACGAGCAGTACTTC	CSATETSGSYEQYF
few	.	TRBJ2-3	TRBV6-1	TGTGCCAGCAACATGGGGACAGATACGCAGTATTTT	CASNMGTDTQYF
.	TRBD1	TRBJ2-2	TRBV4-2	TGTGCCAGCAGCACACAGGGGGCAGGGAACACCGGGGAGCTGTTTTTT	CASSTQGAGNTGELFF
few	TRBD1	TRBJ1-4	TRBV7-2	TGTGCCAGCAGCTTAGCCCGGACAGGGTTCGAAAAACTGTTTTTT	CASSLARTGFEKLFF
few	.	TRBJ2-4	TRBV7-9	TGTGCCAGCAGCTTACACAGAGAAAACATTCAGTACTTC	CASSLHRENIQYF
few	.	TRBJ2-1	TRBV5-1	TGCGCCAGCAGCTTAACTCGGGGTGAGAGGGACGATGAGCAGTTCTTC	CASSLTRGERDDEQFF
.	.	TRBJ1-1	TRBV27	TGTGCCAGCAGTTTGTTTCCCCCAATCGAAAACGGAGCTTTCTTT	CASSLFPPIENGAFF
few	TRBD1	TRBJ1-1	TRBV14	TGTGCCAGCAGCCCGGGACAGGGGCGCCAAGCTTTCTTT	CASSPGQGRQAFF
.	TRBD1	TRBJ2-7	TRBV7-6	TGTGCCAGCAGTTCGAGCCCGGGACAGGGCTACGAGCAGTACTTC	CASSSSPGQGYEQYF
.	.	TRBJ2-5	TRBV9	TGTGCCAGCAGCGCCACAGGGAGTCTCTTGGGAGAGACCCAGTACTTC	CASSATGSLLGETQYF
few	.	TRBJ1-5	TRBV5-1	TGCGCCAGCAGCTTGGGGGACAACAACAATCAGCCCCAGCATTTT	CASSLGDNNNQPQHF
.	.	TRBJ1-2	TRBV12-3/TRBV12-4	TGTGCCAGCAGGCAGACAGGCTATGGCTACACCTTC	CASRQTGYGYTF
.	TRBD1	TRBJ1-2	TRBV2	TGTGCCAGCACAGGATCCGGGACAGGCTTTAGGGGTGGCTACACCTTC	CASTGSGTGFRGGYTF
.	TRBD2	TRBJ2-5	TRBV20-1	TGCAGTGCTTCGGGACTAGCGGGGGGGAGGTGGCGAGAGACCCAGTACTTC	CSASGLAGGRWRETQYF
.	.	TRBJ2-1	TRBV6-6	TGTGCCAGCAGCCTCAGGGACTCCGGAGTCCACAATGAGCAGTTCTTC	CASSLRDSGVHNEQFF
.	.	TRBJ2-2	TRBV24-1	TGTGCCACCAGTTACAAATCGAACACCGGGGAGCTGTTTTTT	CATSYKSNTGELFF
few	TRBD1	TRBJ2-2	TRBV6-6	TGTGCCAGCAGTTACTCACAGGGGGTAACCGGGGAGCTGTTTTTT	CASSYSQGVTGELFF
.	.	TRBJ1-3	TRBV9	TGTGCCAGCAGCGTAGCGAGCTCATCGCTATCTGGAAACACCATATATTTT	CASSVASSSLSGNTIYF
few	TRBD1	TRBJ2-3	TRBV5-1	TGCGCCAGCAGCGAATATCCGGGACAGGGGACAGATACGCAGTATTTT	CASSEYPGQGTDTQYF
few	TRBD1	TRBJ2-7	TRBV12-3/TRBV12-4	TGTGCCAGCAGCCGGGACAGGGCCCACGAGCAGTACTTC	CASSRDRAHEQYF
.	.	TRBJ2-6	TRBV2	TGTGCCAGCACGAGACTCGACTTCTCTGGGGCCAACGTCCTGACTTTC	CASTRLDFSGANVLTF
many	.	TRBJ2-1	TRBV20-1	TGCAGTGCTAGAGAAGGCAGGGAGCAGTTCTTC	CSAREGREQFF
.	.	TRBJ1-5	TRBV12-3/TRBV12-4	TGTGCCAGCAGGACCCCAGGTAGCAATCAGCCCCAGCATTTT	CASRTPGSNQPQHF
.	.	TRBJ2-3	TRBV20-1	TGCAGTGCTAGGGACCCCGCGGCAGATACGCAGTATTTT	CSARDPAADTQYF
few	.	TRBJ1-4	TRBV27	TGTGCCAGCAGTTGGGGACACAGCGGTTCGGAAAAACTGTTTTTT	CASSWGHSGSEKLFF
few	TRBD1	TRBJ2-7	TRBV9	TGTGCCAGCAGCGCCCTACCTAGGACAGGGGTCTACGAGCAGTACTTC	CASSALPRTGVYEQYF
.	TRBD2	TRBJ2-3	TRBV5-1	TGCGCCAGCAGCTTTGGACTAGCGGGCCGCACAGATACGCAGTATTTT	CASSFGLAGRTDTQYF
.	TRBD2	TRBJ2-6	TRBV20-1	TGCAGTGCTCCGCGGGGGGGCTCTGGGGCCAACGTCCTGACTTTC	CSAPRGGSGANVLTF
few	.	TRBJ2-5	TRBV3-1	TGTGCCAGCAGCCCCTCTGCCGGGACCACCTCAGAGACCCAGTACTTC	CASSPSAGTTSETQYF
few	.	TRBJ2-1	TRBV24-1	TGTGCCACCAGTGACCCAGTTTCGGATAGCTCCTACAATGAGCAGTTCTTC	CATSDPVSDSSYNEQFF
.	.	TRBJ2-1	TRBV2	TGTGCCAGCCAAAACCCGGGGGCGGTCTACAATGAGCAGTTCTTC	CASQNPGAVYNEQFF
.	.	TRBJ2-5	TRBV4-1	TGCGCCAGCAGCCAAGTCCTGGCGGTTAAGGAGACCCAGTACTTC	CASSQVLAVKETQYF
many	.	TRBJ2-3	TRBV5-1	TGCGCCAGCAGCCTAGACACCCCGGCAGATACGCAGTATTTT	CASSLDTPADTQYF
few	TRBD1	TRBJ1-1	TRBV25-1	TGTGCCAGCAGCAACTGGGGGACAGGGGGCACTGAAGCTTTCTTT	CASSNWGTGGTEAFF
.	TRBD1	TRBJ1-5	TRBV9	TGTGCCAGCAGCATCGGACAGGGGCTACAGCCCCAGCATTTT	CASSIGQGLQPQHF
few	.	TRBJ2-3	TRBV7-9	TGTGCCAGCAGCTCGGCCCAGAGGGTTGCGCGCACAGATACGCAGTATTTT	CASSSAQRVARTDTQYF
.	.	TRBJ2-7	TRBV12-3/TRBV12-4	TGTGCCAGCAGTTTACTGCTGGGGTTAGTCGACGAGCAGTACTTC	CASSLLLGLVDEQYF
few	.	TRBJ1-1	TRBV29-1	TGCAGCGTTGAAACAACCGGCACTGAAGCTTTCTTT	CSVETTGTEAFF